This note documents a single T cell receptor (beta chain) sequence. Antigen specificity is unknown. Specified treatment: approximately 11-day PBMC culture with coronavirus spike peptide pools or control peptides (ViraFEST assay). This specimen belongs to a study of vaccination and CD4 T cells after COVID-19. Study-level background: Overlapping SARS-CoV-2, HCoV-NL63, HCoV-OC43 and HCoV-229E spike peptides stimulated the cells. The study, taken as a whole, reports: Convalescent patients had a median around 87% of reactive clones appearing only post-vaccination. Rising from approximately 21 to 38, the median of SARS-CoV-2-reactive clonotypes did not change significantly.

Sequenced with the Oncomine TCR Beta short-read assay was DNA taken from cultured CD4+ T cells. TCRdb used MiXCR to reprocess the PCR reads, holding one entry per CDR3 protein. The sample has more than 4,000 distinct CDR3 sequences; just over 45% are singletons. The source material was CD4+ T cells from blood, cultured in vitro. This clonotype was obtained from a human donor who had recovered from COVID-19.

CDR3 sequence: CASSQRLLAGGFQETQYF. The CDR3 DNA sequence: TGTGCCAGCAGCCAAAGATTACTAGCGGGGGGATTCCAAGAGACCCAGTACTTC. The chain carries TRBV4-2 and TRBJ2-5; 12 nucleotides line up with TRBD2. Germline V lookup: CDR1 LGHNA, CDR2 YNFKEQ. CDR3 length equals 18 residues. With V trimmed by 2 bases and J by 1 base, 8 bases remained unmatched.